This TCR beta chain was captured by sequencing in a study of neurological immune-mediated disorders. Study observations and caveats: It was HTLV-1-associated myelopathy that showed the most TCR clonal expansion, while multiple sclerosis showed the least, falling below healthy controls.

Trimming removed 5 bases from V and 1 base from J, with 16 bases in between. Germline V lookup: CDR1 SGHTA, CDR2 FQGTGA. This CDR3 has 16 residues. The cDNA was produced through 5'RACE with 10-nucleotide random UMIs. The output of every sequencing run, over 200 million TCR-beta sequences, came from 15-18 subjects. TCRdb used MiXCR to reprocess the 5' RACE reads, holding one entry per CDR3 protein. Counted here are more than 55,000 distinct CDR3 sequences, nearly 10% occurring once; the ten biggest clones make up roughly an eighth. The time point: longitudinal time-point 2. Preparation of the unsorted libraries drew on 2 million PBMCs stored at -80 C. This clonotype was counted at least ten times. No antigen is known for it.

The rearrangement uses TRBV7-3 and TRBJ2-3; tentatively, D is TRBD1 (6 bases). Sequencing input: PBMCs. This TCR was sampled from a man aged 25 to 40 in good health. CDR3 region: CASSLRQVGGTDTQYF. The CDR3 DNA reads as TGTGCCAGCAGCCTACGACAGGTGGGGGGCACAGATACGCAGTATTTT.